These 3 T cell receptor beta chains originate from one sample sequenced in a study of vaccination effects on CD4 cells after COVID-19. Ahead of sequencing, the ViraFEST assay grew antigen-specific CD4+ T cells using viral peptide pools. At the end of 9 to 11 days of culture, CD4+ T cells were isolated. Each person got two doses of an mRNA SARS-CoV-2 vaccine, BNT162b2 or mRNA-1273. Their antigens remain unidentified. The assay was immunoSEQ multiplex PCR, and TCRdb's table has in-frame clones only and misses some. The sample lists tens of thousands of clones, about 80% seen once, with 1.2% in the top ten. Sequencing used CD4+ T cells from PBMCs cultured with HCoV-229E spike peptides, obtained after COVID-19 vaccination. Source of these receptors: a human donor who received a COVID-19 vaccine.

This clone was detected only once. The J gene is TRBJ2-3, the V gene TRBV4-2; 16 bases align to TRBD2. CDR1 is LGHNA and CDR2 is YNFKEQ in the germline V gene. The CDR3 consists of 21 residues. Losses at the gene ends were 1 base for V and 2 bases for J; bases not matched to a gene: 12. Written as DNA, the CDR3 is TGTGCCAGCAGCCAAGGGACCGTCCCGGGACTAGCGGGGGGGTTCACAGATACGCAGTATTTT. Its translation is CASSQGTVPGLAGGFTDTQYF.

This clone was detected once. The chain is built from TRBV19 and TRBJ2-7; the D gene could be TRBD1 or TRBD2 (5 bases each). Per the germline V gene, CDR1 is LNHDA and CDR2 is SQIVND (reference sequence). The CDR3 length is 13 residues. Trimming took off 8 bases at V and 7 bases at J, with 18 bases between the two ends. The CDR3 sequence is CASGVVLGGEQYV. The CDR3 nucleotides read TGTGCCAGTGGAGTAGTCCTTGGGGGTGAGCAGTACGTC.

This clone was counted once. The chain joins TRBV11-3 to TRBJ2-1, with TRBD1 matching over 8 bases. This CDR3 is built from 16 residues. V shed 3 bases, J shed 2 bases, and the junction held 6 bases outside the gene matches. CDR1 is SGHNT and CDR2 is YENEEA in the germline V gene. The CDR3 sequence is CASSFAGQATYNEQFF. CDR3 sequence (DNA): TGTGCCAGCAGCTTTGCGGGACAGGCGACCTACAATGAGCAGTTCTTC.